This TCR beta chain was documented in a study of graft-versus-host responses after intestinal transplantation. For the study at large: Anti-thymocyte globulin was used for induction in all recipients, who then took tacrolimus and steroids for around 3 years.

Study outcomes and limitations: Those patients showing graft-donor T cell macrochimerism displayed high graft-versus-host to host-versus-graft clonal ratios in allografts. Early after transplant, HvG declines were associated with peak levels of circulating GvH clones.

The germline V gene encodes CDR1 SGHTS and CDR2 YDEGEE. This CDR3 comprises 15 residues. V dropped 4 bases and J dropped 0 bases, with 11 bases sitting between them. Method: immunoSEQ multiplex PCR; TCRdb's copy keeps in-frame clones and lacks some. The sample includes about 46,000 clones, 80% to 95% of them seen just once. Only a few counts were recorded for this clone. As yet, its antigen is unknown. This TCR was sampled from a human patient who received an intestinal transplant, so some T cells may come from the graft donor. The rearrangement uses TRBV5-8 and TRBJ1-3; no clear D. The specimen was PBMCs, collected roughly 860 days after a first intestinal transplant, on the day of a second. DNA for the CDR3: TGTGCCAGCAGCAACGGACGGGACTCTGGAAACACCATATATTTT. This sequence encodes CASSNGRDSGNTIYF.